Here is one T cell receptor beta chain with its context. Extraction of RNA preceded its reverse transcription into cDNA, which served as the sequencing template. TCRdb's copy holds only in-frame clones and misses some; the assay was immunoSEQ multiplex PCR. The sample lists approximately 210,000 clones; more than 55% were seen once. The data are from a study of CD8+ T cells in alopecia areata. Treatment in this sample: oral pan-JAK inhibitor, 5-10 mg twice daily. Trimming stripped 2 bases from V and 0 bases from J, with 11 bases between. The CDR3 is made up of 15 amino acids. CDR1 is SQVTM, CDR2 ANQGSEA, per germline.

Specimen: CD4+ T cells sorted from blood, collected at approximately week 42, from a patient treated with tofacitinib. V usage is TRBV29-1 and J usage is TRBJ2-1, with D possibly TRBD2 on 7 matching bases. The source is a human donor with alopecia areata. CDR3 nucleotides: TGCAGCGTTGAATCCGGGGGGCGCTCCTACAATGAGCAGTTCTTC. Translated: CSVESGGRSYNEQFF.